This T cell receptor (beta chain) stems from a study of OX40 agonist ivuxolimab in advanced cancers. Study as a whole: The patients got ivuxolimab, which is an agonistic anti-OX40 (CD134) antibody. Study-wide points: Antigen specificity was not determined for the expanded peripheral T cells.

Germline V gives CDR1 SNHLY, CDR2 FYNNEI. Germline trimming cut 8 bases from V and 8 bases from J; bases unmatched to any gene: 11. There are 14 residues in the CDR3. About this clone itself: The target antigen is unknown.

Sampling times: baseline, cycle 4 day 1, cycle 7 day 1. Data came from immunoSEQ multiplex PCR; TCRdb stores just in-frame clones and leaves some out. The table lists tens of thousands of clones, roughly nine tenths of them singletons, with under 13% in the top ten. The sample was CD4+ or CD8+ T cells sorted from blood, taken in a trial of the OX40 agonist ivuxolimab. The receptor's source is an adult with an advanced solid tumor such as melanoma, head and neck, liver or kidney cancer. The chain has TRBV2 and TRBJ1-2; 10 bases fit TRBD1. CDR3 DNA sequence: TGTGCCAGCTCAGGACAGGGGGTAGTGTGGGGCTACACCTTC. Translated, it gives CASSGQGVVWGYTF.